The 19 T cell receptor beta chains presented below share a single source sample, sequenced in a study of T cell responses to AZD1222 COVID-19 vaccine. Repertoires were generated with immunoSEQ multiplex PCR, while TCRdb's copy carries only in-frame clones and drops some. The table lists some 170,000 clones, about 92% of them singletons, with roughly 1% in the top ten. Here the sequenced sample was peripheral blood, taken on day 0 of AZD1222 vaccination. The origin of the receptors is an adult in good health.

J is TRBJ1-5 and V is TRBV6-6, with a tentative D call TRBD1 (6 bases). This CDR3 comprises 14 residues. Germline V gene lookup returns CDR1 MNHNY and CDR2 SVGAGI (reference sequence). Trimming removed 6 bases from V and 2 bases from J, with 11 bases in between. CDR3 bases: TGTGCCAGCAGCAGGGGTTGGGGCAATCAGCCCCAGCATTTT. Protein sequence: CASSRGWGNQPQHF.

The chain carries TRBV18 and TRBJ1-5, with D tentatively TRBD1 (6 bases). Germline V lookup: CDR1 KGHSH, CDR2 LQKENI. V lost 5 bases and J lost 0, with 11 bases in between. This CDR3 contains 15 residues. CDR3 nucleotide sequence: TGTGCCAGCTCATCACAGGGCCTTAGCAATCAGCCCCAGCATTTT. The encoded protein is CASSSQGLSNQPQHF.

The V gene is TRBV19, the J gene TRBJ1-2; 11 bases are shared with TRBD1. This CDR3 has 12 residues. V was pared by 7 bases and J by 7 bases, with 2 bases of the junction left unmatched. Germline-derived CDR1 and CDR2 are LNHDA and SQIVND (reference sequence). The CDR3 DNA sequence: TGTGCCAGTACGGACAGGGGGCTTGGCTACACCTTC. Protein: CASTDRGLGYTF.

V and J are TRBV18 and TRBJ2-7; 8 bases map to TRBD2. There are 15 residues in the CDR3. CDR1 KGHSH and CDR2 LQKENI come from the germline V gene. Losses at the gene ends were 4 bases for V and 3 bases for J; bases not matched to a gene: 8. The chain's CDR3 is CASSQHPGGNYEQYF. CDR3 in DNA: TGTGCCAGCTCACAGCATCCGGGGGGGAACTACGAGCAGTACTTC.

The rearrangement links TRBV2 to TRBJ1-5; D not resolved. Trimming removed 3 bases from V and 1 base from J, with 10 bases in between. Germline CDR1 reads SNHLY; CDR2 reads FYNNEI. CDR3 length: 15 amino acids. For the CDR3, the DNA is TGTGCCAGCAGTGATGAGGTTTGGAGCAATCAGCCCCAGCATTTT. As protein: CASSDEVWSNQPQHF.

The chain is built from TRBV9 and TRBJ2-1, with 7 bases fitting TRBD2. Germline lookup yields CDR1 SGDLS and CDR2 YYNGEE. There are 17 residues in the CDR3. V gave up 0 bases and J gave up 0 bases; unmatched junction bases: 6. CDR3 nucleotide sequence: TGTGCCAGCAGCGTAGGATTGGGAGGGGTCTCCTACAATGAGCAGTTCTTC. Translation gives CASSVGLGGVSYNEQFF. Combining the CDR3 with reference TRBV9 and TRBJ2-1 gives the whole variable domain DSGVTQTPKHLITATGQRVTLRCSPRSGDLSVYWYQQSLDQGLQFLIQYYNGEERAKGNILERFSAQQFPDLHSELNLSSLELGDSALYFCASSVGLGGVSYNEQFFGPGTRLTVL.

V usage is TRBV7-8 and J usage is TRBJ1-5, with 11 bases that match TRBD1. Germline-derived CDR1 and CDR2 are SGHVS and FQNEAQ. Germline trimming cut 5 bases from V and 0 bases from J; bases unmatched to any gene: 12. The CDR3 runs 19 residues. In DNA, the CDR3 is TGTGCCAGCAGCACGCCCGGGACAGGGGGGGCCTATAGCAATCAGCCCCAGCATTTT. Amino acids: CASSTPGTGGAYSNQPQHF. The variable domain in full, completed from reference TRBV7-8 and TRBJ1-5, reads GAGVSQSPRYKVAKRGQDVALRCDPISGHVSLFWYQQALGQGPEFLTYFQNEAQLDKSGLPSDRFFAERPEGSVSTLKIQRTQQEDSAVYLCASSTPGTGGAYSNQPQHFGDGTRLSIL.

The V and J genes are TRBV13 and TRBJ1-1; 8 positions match TRBD1. J was trimmed by 4 bases and V by 0 bases; bases with no gene match: 4. The CDR3 consists of 15 residues. Germline V gene data show CDR1 as PRHDT and CDR2 as FYEKMQ (reference sequence). CDR3 amino acids: CASSLGATGATEAFF. The CDR3 coding sequence is TGTGCCAGCAGCTTAGGCGCGACAGGGGCCACTGAAGCTTTCTTT. Filled out from reference TRBV13 and TRBJ1-1, the complete variable domain reads AAGVIQSPRHLIKEKRETATLKCYPIPRHDTVYWYQQGPGQDPQFLISFYEKMQSDKGSIPDRFSAQQFSDYHSELNMSSLELGDSALYFCASSLGATGATEAFFGQGTRLTVV.

The chain links TRBV4-3 to TRBJ1-4; D is possibly TRBD1 (6 bases). CDR1 and CDR2 (germline): LGHNA, YSLEER. The V gene lost 4 bases and the J gene lost 7 bases, with 19 bases spanning the gap. The CDR3 runs 16 residues. The CDR3 nucleotides are TGCGCCAGCAGCCTCCTGTGGGGGCGGAAGGGTGAAAAACTGTTTTTT. Protein product: CASSLLWGRKGEKLFF.

This rearrangement joins TRBV2 to TRBJ1-2; D remains ambiguous. The V end lost 7 bases, the J end lost 7 bases, and 16 bases lay between the germline ends. Germline V CDR1 and CDR2: SNHLY, FYNNEI. The CDR3 is 13 residues long. CDR3 bases: TGTGCCAGCACGCAGGCTTCCGACGGTGGCTACACCTTC. Translation gives CASTQASDGGYTF.

The rearrangement joins TRBV7-6 to TRBJ1-3; no firm D call. Germline V gene lookup returns CDR1 SGHVS and CDR2 FNYEAQ. The CDR3 is 16 amino acids. Trimming removed 5 bases from V and 4 bases from J, with 18 bases in between. CDR3 sequence reads: CASSQNGGVSGNTIYF. The CDR3 DNA reads TGTGCCAGCAGCCAAAATGGAGGTGTGTCGGGAAACACCATATATTTT.

In DNA form, the CDR3 reads TGTGCCAGCAGCCCTCAGGATCAGCCCCAGCATTTT. Its protein is CASSPQDQPQHF. The genes are TRBV6-6 and TRBJ1-5; D not resolved. The V gene's germline CDR1 is MNHNY and CDR2 SVGAGI (reference sequence). This CDR3 has 12 amino acids. Between the trimmed V and J ends, which lost 6 bases and 5 bases, there was a span of 8 bases.

The chain is built from TRBV14 and TRBJ1-1; D unresolved. V dropped 0 bases and J dropped 4 bases, with 6 bases sitting between them. Germline V CDR1 and CDR2: SGHDN, FVKESK. The CDR3 is 13 residues long. The CDR3 nucleotides read TGTGCCAGCAGCCAAGAAATCCGCACTGAAGCTTTCTTT. Its translation: CASSQEIRTEAFF.

This chain connects TRBV5-1 to TRBJ1-3; no definite D call. Trimming stripped 2 bases from V and 0 bases from J, with 12 bases between. Germline loops: CDR1 SGHRS, CDR2 YFSETQ. The CDR3 contains 16 residues. The CDR3 bases are TGCGCCAGCAGCTTTGTTCCGCTTTACTCTGGAAACACCATATATTTT. Translated, it gives CASSFVPLYSGNTIYF.

The rearrangement uses TRBV19 and TRBJ1-4; possibly TRBD1 for D (5 bases). CDR3 length: 16 amino acids. V was pared by 6 bases and J by 8 bases, with 22 bases between. The germline CDR1 and CDR2 sequences are LNHDA and SQIVND (reference sequence). CDR3 sequence: CASRTTPQGFDEKLFF. CDR3 coding DNA: TGTGCCAGTAGAACTACCCCTCAGGGCTTCGACGAAAAACTGTTTTTT.

The V and J genes are TRBV2 and TRBJ1-2, with D perhaps TRBD1 (5 bases). V lost 2 bases and J lost 8, with 12 bases in between. The germline CDR1 and CDR2 sequences are SNHLY and FYNNEI. The CDR3 runs to 13 residues. CDR3 sequence (DNA): TGTGCCAGCAGTGAAAGCAGGGTCGAGGGCTACACCTTC. This sequence encodes CASSESRVEGYTF.

The CDR3 nucleotides read TGCGCCAGCTCCTCCAGGTCCGGACAGGGAGGTGGGACTGGAAACACCATATATTTT. It translates to CASSSRSGQGGGTGNTIYF. J is TRBJ1-3 and V is TRBV5-1; 8 bases align to TRBD1. The CDR3 covers 19 residues. Losses at the gene ends were 7 bases for V and 2 bases for J; bases not matched to a gene: 20. Germline CDR1 SGHRS, CDR2 YFSETQ.

This chain connects TRBV21-1 to TRBJ1-2. TRBV21-1 is a pseudogene locus. This CDR3 spans 9 amino acids. CDR3 sequence (DNA): TGTGCCAGCAGGGGGTGGGACACCTTC. Protein: CASRGWDTF.

The V call is TRBV27, the J call TRBJ1-1, with no clear D. CDR1 and CDR2 (germline): MNHEY, SMNVEV (reference sequence). Trimming took 3 bases from V and 0 from J, leaving 8 bases between them. The CDR3 is made up of 14 amino acids. This CDR3 is CASSLTEMNTEAFF. CDR3 coding DNA: TGTGCCAGCAGTTTGACTGAAATGAACACTGAAGCTTTCTTT.